One and the same sample provided the 13 T cell receptor beta chains below, sequenced in a study of T cell repertoires in cytomegalovirus infection. Their antigens remain unidentified. TCRdb re-derived calls from the reads in MiXCR, one entry per CDR3 protein. This sample yields roughly 310,000 distinct CDR3 sequences, of which about 27% are seen a single time; about 20% belongs to the top ten. Sequenced here: cultured PBMCs, sampled from culture after CMV antigen stimulation. Every receptor here comes from a human donor in good health (CMV status not recorded). Some clones in this sample may be carry-over from other donors' samples.

V is TRBV6-8 and J is TRBJ2-1; the match to TRBD2 covers 9 bases. V lost 6 bases and J lost 12; bases outside the gene matches: 12. Germline-derived CDR1 and CDR2 are MNHGY and SAAAGT. CDR3 length: 14 amino acids. The CDR3 region has the DNA TGTGCCAGCAGAAGAGCGGGAGGTGGGGAATGGCAGTTCTTC. Its translation is CASRRAGGGEWQFF.

The chain links TRBV19 to TRBJ1-6; 8 bases fit TRBD1. J was trimmed by 13 bases and V by 2 bases; bases with no gene match: 10. Germline loops: CDR1 LNHDA, CDR2 SQIVND (reference sequence). CDR3 length: 15 residues. The CDR3 bases are TGTGCCAGTAGTATACCCCGACAGGGGAGGCGGCCCCTCCACTTT. This encodes CASSIPRQGRRPLHF.

This clonotype was observed at least ten times. The chain carries TRBV7-2 and TRBJ1-6, with D possibly matching TRBD1 (5 bases). Germline V gives CDR1 SGHTA, CDR2 FQGNSA. Trimming took off 4 bases at V and 9 bases at J, with 22 bases between the two ends. There are 17 residues in the CDR3. The CDR3 DNA sequence: TGTGCCAGCAGCTCGCCCCCCAGGGCACTCAGGAGTTCACCCCTCCACTTT. As protein: CASSSPPRALRSSPLHF.

This clonotype was seen a few times. The chain recombines TRBV4-1 with TRBJ2-1, with TRBD2 matching 15 bases. Germline loops: CDR1 MGHRA, CDR2 YSYEKL. The V and J ends lost 4 bases and 9 bases, in that order; junction bases with no gene match: 10. The CDR3 totals 17 residues. Here the CDR3 DNA reads TGCGCCAGCAGCCCCCAAGGACTAGCGGGAGGGCTTGGTGAGCAGTTCTTC. Protein: CASSPQGLAGGLGEQFF.

In this sample, this clonotype turned up a few times. J is TRBJ2-3 and V is TRBV11-3, with a possible D match to TRBD2 (5 bases). Trimming stripped 4 bases from V and 2 bases from J, with 16 bases between. The CDR3 totals 16 residues. Germline V CDR1 and CDR2: SGHNT, YENEEA. The DNA of the CDR3 is TGTGCCAGCAGCTCTTGGCGCGGGCAGGACACAGATACGCAGTATTTT. It is translated as CASSSWRGQDTDTQYF.

This clonotype has just a few counts. This sequence joins TRBV11-2 and TRBJ2-7; no clear D gene. Looked up from germline, CDR1 is SGHAT and CDR2 is FQNNGV. There are 14 residues in the CDR3. V lost 5 bases, J lost 2 bases, and 13 bases lay in between. The CDR3 sequence: CASSNYEVPYEQYF. Here the CDR3 DNA reads TGTGCCAGCAGCAACTATGAAGTCCCCTACGAGCAGTACTTC.

Ten or more counts support this clonotype. The junction shows a germline mismatch at one end, possibly a read error. Here the CDR3 reads CASSLSGQGPYEQYF. In DNA, the CDR3 is TGTGCCAGCAGCTTATCCGGACAGGGGCCCTACGAGCAGTACTTC. The gene calls are TRBV27 and TRBJ2-7; 9 bases agree with TRBD1. Germline V gives CDR1 MNHEY, CDR2 SMNVEV (reference sequence). CDR3 size: 15 residues.

The chain is built from TRBV7-9 and TRBJ1-4, with D unresolved. The CDR3 is 18 residues long. V was trimmed by 1 base and J by 0 bases, leaving 15 bases between them. Germline V gene lookup returns CDR1 SEHNR and CDR2 FQNEAQ (reference sequence). This CDR3 is CASSLGVLATATNEKLFF. The CDR3 DNA is TGTGCCAGCAGCTTAGGGGTGCTGGCAACCGCAACTAATGAAAAACTGTTTTTT.

This sequence joins TRBV6-5 and TRBJ2-1; the D is unclear. Trimming removed 0 bases at V and 8 bases at J, with 5 bases between. CDR1 MNHEY and CDR2 SVGAGI come from the germline V gene. The CDR3 extends over 12 amino acids. The CDR3 reads CASSYSVDEQFF. The CDR3 DNA sequence: TGTGCCAGCAGTTACTCGGTTGATGAGCAGTTCTTC.

V usage is TRBV6-2 or TRBV6-3 and J usage is TRBJ2-5; D unclear. The CDR3 consists of 12 residues. Germline V gene lookup returns CDR1 MNHEY and CDR2 SVGEGT. V was clipped by 7 bases and J by 2 bases, with 8 bases between them. CDR3 nucleotide sequence: TGTGCCAGCAAGGCTACGCAAGAGACCCAGTACTTC. It is translated as CASKATQETQYF.

Ten or more counts support this clonotype. The chain joins TRBV24-1 to TRBJ1-1; 11 nucleotides line up with TRBD1. The junction had 4 bases not matched to a gene; V was cut back by 4 bases and J by 1 base. This CDR3 comprises 16 residues. Germline CDR1 and CDR2: KGHDR and SFDVKD. The CDR3 protein is CATSDGQGAENTEAFF. Here the CDR3 DNA reads TGTGCCACCAGTGACGGACAGGGGGCGGAGAACACTGAAGCTTTCTTT.

The genes are TRBV11-2 and TRBJ1-4, with 8 bases lining up with TRBD1. Germline CDR1 SGHAT, CDR2 FQNNGV. This CDR3 has 15 residues. With V trimmed by 5 bases and J by 7 bases, 9 bases remained unmatched. The DNA of the CDR3 is TGTGCCAGCAGCGGTAGGACAGGGAGGTCTGAAAAACTGTTTTTT. Amino acid sequence: CASSGRTGRSEKLFF.

This chain connects TRBV19 to TRBJ2-4, with 8 bases identical to TRBD2. Germline V gives CDR1 LNHDA, CDR2 SQIVND (reference sequence). The V and J ends lost 3 bases and 8 bases, in that order; junction bases with no gene match: 3. The CDR3 runs 13 residues. The DNA for the CDR3 is TGTGCCAGTAGTATGGGACTAGGTGACATTCAGTACTTC. Its protein product is CASSMGLGDIQYF.